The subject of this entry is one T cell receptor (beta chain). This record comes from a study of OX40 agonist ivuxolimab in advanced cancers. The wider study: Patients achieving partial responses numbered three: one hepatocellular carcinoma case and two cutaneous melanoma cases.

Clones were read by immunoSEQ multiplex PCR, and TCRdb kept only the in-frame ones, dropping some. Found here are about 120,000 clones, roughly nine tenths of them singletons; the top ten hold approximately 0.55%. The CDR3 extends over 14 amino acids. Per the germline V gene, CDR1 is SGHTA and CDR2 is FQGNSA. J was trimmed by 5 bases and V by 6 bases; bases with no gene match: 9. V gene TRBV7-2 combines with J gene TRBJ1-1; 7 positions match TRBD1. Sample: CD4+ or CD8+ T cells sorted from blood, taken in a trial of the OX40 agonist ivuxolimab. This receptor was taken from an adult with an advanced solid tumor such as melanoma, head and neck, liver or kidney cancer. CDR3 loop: CASRFGQVRTEAFF. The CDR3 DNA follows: TGTGCCAGCAGATTCGGACAGGTGAGAACTGAAGCTTTCTTT. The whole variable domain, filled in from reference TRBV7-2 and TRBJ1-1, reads GAGVSQSPSNKVTEKGKDVELRCDPISGHTALYWYRQSLGQGLEFLIYFQGNSAPDKSGLPSDRFSAERTGGSVSTLTIQRTQQEDSAVYLCASRFGQVRTEAFFGQGTRLTVV.